A selection of T cell receptor beta chains follows, all from one sample in a study of early T cells in non-severe SARS-CoV-2 infection. One entry per CDR3 protein, called by TCRdb with MiXCR from the 5' RACE reads. The sample has 55,000 or so distinct CDR3 sequences, more than 6.5% seen once; the top ten hold 5.8%. The sample here was whole blood, taken at baseline. Receptor source: an adult who was a healthcare worker with PCR-confirmed SARS-CoV-2 infection or an uninfected control (not recorded which). CDR3s include the opening cysteine and the closing phenylalanine or tryptophan.

TRBV7-9,TRBJ2-4,CASSADGQYEKNIQYF
TRBV6-5,TRBJ2-1,CASSYGIWNEQFF
TRBV11-3,TRBJ1-6,CASSPQGMYNSPLHF
TRBV28,TRBJ2-7,CASSSQSYEQYF
TRBV10-1,TRBJ1-4,CASSESTQAKKLFF
TRBV4-3,TRBJ1-5,CASSQGYRQGGQPQHF
TRBV29-1,TRBJ2-7,CSVAGTVSYEQYF
TRBV6-5,TRBJ2-5,CASSYYGGPLETQYF
TRBV7-9,TRBJ2-3,CASSPRLAGLTDTQYF
TRBV4-3,TRBJ1-2,CASSRVNTPNYGYTF
TRBV5-1,TRBJ1-1,CASSLAGGTGGKNTEAFF
TRBV4-1,TRBJ2-2,CASSLRHGRRPNTGELFF
TRBV6-5,TRBJ2-5,CASTHGSTQETQYF
TRBV7-6,TRBJ1-1,CASSPQLIEAFF
TRBV7-2,TRBJ2-1,CASSLGLAGAPGNEQFF
TRBV19,TRBJ2-3,CASMRSYSTDTQYF
TRBV6-6,TRBJ1-2,CASAWGPPNYGYTF
TRBV6-2/TRBV6-3,TRBJ2-1,CVSSQGLAGGPLDEQFF
TRBV20-1,TRBJ1-2,CSASEQGRDGYTF